Below are 16 T cell receptor beta chains sequenced from a single sample in a study of T cells in Graves' hyperthyroidism and ophthalmopathy. The source material, RNA transcripts, was used to amplify TCR beta CDR3 regions. During a first-round RT-PCR of the TCR CDR3, the HTBI primer set was used. TCRdb processed the multiplex PCR reads anew with MiXCR; each CDR3 protein has one entry. Of 530,000 or so distinct CDR3 sequences in the sample, 15% to 20% were seen once. The source material was blood. The receptor source for this set is a woman between 18 and 30 years old with Graves' ophthalmopathy.

At least ten counts were recorded for this clonotype. The gene calls are TRBV3-1 and TRBJ2-1; TRBD1 matches at 7 bases. From germline, CDR1 is LGHDT and CDR2 YNNKEL (reference sequence). The CDR3 loop spans 16 amino acids. V was clipped by 1 base and J by 9 bases; unmatched bases: 12. CDR3 nucleotides: TGTGCCAGCAGCCAAGTAAGGGAGACAGGGCGCAGTGAGCAGTTCTTC. Protein sequence: CASSQVRETGRSEQFF.

This clonotype was seen only a few times. The chain has TRBV28 and TRBJ1-4, with D unclear. V dropped 1 base and J dropped 8 bases, with 11 bases sitting between them. Per germline, CDR1 MDHEN and CDR2 SYDVKM. The CDR3 is made up of 14 amino acids. The CDR3 DNA is TGTGCCAGCAGTTTATCGCTGGGGTGGGAAAAACTGTTTTTT. Encoded protein: CASSLSLGWEKLFF.

The chain recombines TRBV5-5 with TRBJ1-4; 9 bases align to TRBD1. The CDR3 has 15 amino acids. Trimming took 3 bases from V and 4 from J; bases not matched to a gene: 4. Germline loops: CDR1 SGHKS, CDR2 YYEKEE (reference sequence). The CDR3 coding sequence is TGTGCCAGCAGCTCAAGACAGGGGGGTAATGAAAAACTGTTTTTT. It translates to CASSSRQGGNEKLFF.

This clonotype was seen many times. The J gene is TRBJ1-4, the V gene TRBV30, with 10 bases aligning to TRBD1. V dropped 0 bases and J dropped 4; count of bases not matched to a gene: 8. CDR3 length: 17 residues. The V gene's germline CDR1 is GTSNPN and CDR2 SVGIG (reference sequence). The CDR3 loop is CAWSVMTGGVGNEKLFF. CDR3 nucleotide sequence: TGTGCCTGGAGTGTAATGACAGGGGGCGTCGGTAATGAAAAACTGTTTTTT.

This clonotype was recorded at least ten times. The genes are TRBV7-9 and TRBJ2-5; 10 bases line up with TRBD2. Trimming took 1 base from V and 3 from J; bases not matched to a gene: 2. The germline CDR1 and CDR2 sequences are SEHNR and FQNEAQ (reference sequence). The CDR3 length is 15 residues. The CDR3 loop reads CASSLGTSGKETQYF. Written as DNA, the CDR3 is TGTGCCAGCAGCTTAGGGACTAGCGGAAAAGAGACCCAGTACTTC. The full variable domain, its missing parts supplied by reference TRBV7-9 and TRBJ2-5, is DTGVSQNPRHKITKRGQNVTFRCDPISEHNRLYWYRQTLGQGPEFLTYFQNEAQLEKSRLLSDRFSAERPKGSFSTLEIQRTEQGDSAMYLCASSLGTSGKETQYFGPGTRLLVL.

This clonotype was recorded at least ten times. V is TRBV7-9 and J is TRBJ2-2; D is unresolved. Trimming took 6 bases from V and 7 from J, leaving 6 bases between them. The CDR3 is 11 residues long. Germline CDR1 is SEHNR and CDR2 is FQNEAQ (reference sequence). The chain's CDR3 is CASRAHGELFF. The CDR3 DNA reads as TGTGCCAGCAGGGCTCACGGGGAGCTGTTTTTT.

Ten or more counts support this clonotype. The chain couples TRBV20-1 to TRBJ2-1, with 7 bases lining up with TRBD2. The V segment lost 6 bases and the J segment 8 bases; nucleotides outside the gene matches: 13. This CDR3 spans 14 amino acids. CDR1 and CDR2 (germline): DFQATT, SNEGSKA (reference sequence). Here the CDR3 DNA reads TGCAGTGCACCAAGCGGGACTGTCCCCCATGAGCAGTTCTTC. It codes for CSAPSGTVPHEQFF.

In its sample, this clonotype was seen a few times. The J gene is TRBJ1-2, the V gene TRBV6-1; D not certain. Trimming took off 5 bases at V and 8 bases at J, with 12 bases between the two ends. Per the germline V gene, CDR1 is MNHNS and CDR2 is SASEGT. The CDR3 runs to 12 residues. The CDR3 sequence is CASSNGLRGYTF. In nucleotides, the CDR3 is TGTGCCAGCAGTAACGGGCTAAGGGGCTACACCTTC.

The rearrangement joins TRBV24-1 to TRBJ2-2; 8 nucleotides line up with TRBD1. The V segment lost 2 bases and the J segment 0 bases; nucleotides outside the gene matches: 1. From germline, CDR1 is KGHDR and CDR2 SFDVKD. The CDR3 is 16 amino acids. The CDR3 sequence is CATSDSGQANTGELFF. The DNA of the CDR3 is TGTGCCACCAGTGATTCGGGACAGGCGAACACCGGGGAGCTGTTTTTT.

For this clonotype: At one end the junction does not follow the germline gene, possibly because of a read error. The chain links TRBV20-1 to TRBJ1-4; 7 nucleotides align to TRBD1. CDR3 length equals 16 residues. Germline CDR1 reads DFQATT; CDR2 reads SNEGSKA (reference sequence). CDR3 protein: CSARGATGATNEKQFF. DNA of the CDR3: TGCAGTGCTAGGGGCGCTACAGGGGCAACTAATGAAAAACAGTTTTTT.

This clonotype was counted at least ten times. The J gene is TRBJ1-5, the V gene TRBV12-3 or TRBV12-4, with no clear D. The CDR3 length is 14 residues. Trimming shortened V by 6 bases and J by 8 bases, and 17 bases separated the two germline ends. The CDR3 region has the DNA TGTGCCAGCAGAAACAGCTCTCTAATGGAGCCCCAGCATTTT. Protein: CASRNSSLMEPQHF.

This clonotype was observed a few times. The V call is TRBV6-8, the J call TRBJ1-4; the D gene is possibly TRBD1 (6 bases). The CDR3 consists of 15 residues. The V gene's germline CDR1 is MNHGY and CDR2 SAAAGT. Trimming cost V 5 bases and J 0 bases, with 10 bases left between them. The CDR3 DNA sequence: TGTGCCAGCAGTAACGGACAGCCAACTAATGAAAAACTGTTTTTT. It is translated as CASSNGQPTNEKLFF.

J is TRBJ1-1 and V is TRBV27; D ambiguous. V was trimmed by 7 bases and J by 4 bases, leaving 16 bases between them. In germline, CDR1 is MNHEY, CDR2 SMNVEV (reference sequence). This CDR3 has 14 amino acids. CDR3 coding DNA: TGTGCCAGCAATTCTCTCCTCTCGAGCACTGAAGCTTTCTTT. This sequence encodes CASNSLLSSTEAFF.

This clonotype was observed at least ten times. This chain joins TRBV7-2 and TRBJ2-3; D unclear. The ends were cut back, 2 bases at V and 6 bases at J, with 9 bases in the middle. Germline CDR1 SGHTA, CDR2 FQGNSA. The CDR3 length is 13 residues. The CDR3 sequence is CASSLQSGDTQYF. Written as DNA, the CDR3 is TGTGCCAGCAGCTTACAAAGTGGGGATACGCAGTATTTT.

This clonotype was recorded at least ten times. The rearrangement uses TRBV7-9 and TRBJ2-1; 9 positions agree with TRBD1. The CDR3 spans 14 residues. Germline-derived CDR1 and CDR2 are SEHNR and FQNEAQ (reference sequence). V lost 7 bases to trimming and J lost 1 base; unmatched junction nucleotides: 2. The CDR3 sequence: CASKGQGSYNEQFF. The CDR3 nucleotides read TGTGCCAGCAAAGGACAGGGGTCCTACAATGAGCAGTTCTTC.

The chain links TRBV5-1 to TRBJ2-7; 8 bases match TRBD1. V lost 4 bases and J lost 5; bases outside the gene matches: 17. Germline CDR1 SGHRS, CDR2 YFSETQ. The CDR3 has 17 residues. CDR3: CASSHEFVGQGVNEQYF. DNA for the CDR3: TGCGCCAGCAGCCATGAGTTTGTCGGACAGGGCGTCAACGAGCAGTACTTC.